This record looks at one T cell receptor beta chain sequence and its context. Per the original methods: For nucleated cells, counts were estimated from reference gene primer amplification. Here immunoSEQ multiplex PCR was the method, and the copy in TCRdb shows in-frame clones only, minus some. The DNA was the basis for D and trimming; V, J and clone size are from that table. The sample consists of a few hundred thousand clones, 65% to 90% of them appearing once. This entry belongs to a study of blood T cell repertoires in COVID-19. The sequenced sample was PBMCs or T cells enriched from blood (not recorded which). The sequence derives from a woman aged 40 to 49 with acute COVID-19.

CDR3 DNA sequence: TGTGCCAGCAGTAGAACTAGCGGGAGGGCCGGTGAGCAGTTCTTC. It is translated as CASSRTSGRAGEQFF. V is TRBV4-2 and J is TRBJ2-1; TRBD2 agrees at 13 bases. Germline CDR1 is LGHNA and CDR2 is YNFKEQ. V shed 6 bases and J 9 bases; nucleotides not matched to a gene: 8. The CDR3 runs to 15 residues.